This T cell receptor (beta chain) is drawn from a study of cytomegalovirus exposure and HLA in healthy donors. Germline V gives CDR1 SGHTA, CDR2 FQGNSA. V lost 3 bases and J lost 2; bases outside the gene matches: 13. The CDR3 runs to 18 residues. A remark on this clone: What it binds is unknown.

Study results and limitations: Some public TCRs appeared in many individuals, while most sequences were rare.

Researchers ran the PCR with 60 Vbeta and 13 Jbeta primers. Data came from immunoSEQ multiplex PCR; TCRdb stores just in-frame clones and leaves some out. This table has about 69,000 clones, approximately 70% appearing once. Sequencing was done on a sample of PBMCs. V is TRBV7-2 and J is TRBJ2-7; 10 bases map to TRBD1. The receptor's source is a male donor in good health and CMV-seropositive. CDR3 loop: CASSFSTGGPLSAYEQYF. CDR3 nucleotides: TGTGCCAGCAGCTTCTCGACAGGGGGCCCCCTCTCCGCCTACGAGCAGTACTTC.